This T cell receptor (beta chain) was identified during a study of identical twins. TCRdb passed the 5' RACE reads through MiXCR, listing each CDR3 protein once. This repertoire shows hundreds of thousands of distinct CDR3 sequences, under 8.5% found once; its top ten account for 1.6%. Germline CDR1 reads LGHNA; CDR2 reads YNFKEQ. The CDR3 loop spans 14 amino acids. V lost 0 bases and J 2 bases, leaving 8 bases between the germline ends. These same data were also listed under a study on yellow fever vaccine responses in identical twins.

The chain combines TRBV4-2 with TRBJ2-7; D remains unclear. This clonotype originated in a woman in her late teens or twenties in good health. The sequencing input was PBMCs. The CDR3 bases are TGTGCCAGCAGCCAAGATCGGACGACCTACGAGCAGTACTTC. It translates to CASSQDRTTYEQYF.